This is a list of T cell receptor beta chains from one sample in a study of blood T cell repertoires in COVID-19. TCRdb's table, derived via immunoSEQ multiplex PCR, lists solely in-frame clones and lacks some. The sample consists of roughly 150,000 clones, around 80% of them appearing once. Input material: peripheral blood. Receptor source: a man in his sixties with acute or convalescent COVID-19. Each CDR3 is given with its conserved first and last residue. D genes are given only for firm matches. Size tells how often a clone was seen (once, few, many) or the class of an expanded clone, and some rows leave it out.

CASSADTINQPQHF,TGTGCCAGCAGCGCGGACACGATCAATCAGCCCCAGCATTTT,TRBJ1-5,TRBV7-2,NA,NA
CSADRVYGYTF,TGCAGCGCCGACCGGGTCTATGGCTACACCTTC,TRBJ1-2,TRBV29-1,NA,NA
CASRPLGTGGSPLHF,TGTGCCAGCAGACCGCTCGGGACAGGGGGGTCACCCCTCCACTTT,TRBJ1-6,TRBV6-5,TRBD1,NA
CASSQGQGADTQYF,TGCGCCAGCTCGCAGGGGCAGGGGGCAGATACGCAGTATTTT,TRBJ2-3,TRBV5-1,TRBD1,once
CASSPLGGGYTEAFF,TGTGCCAGCAGCCCTTTAGGGGGGGGCTACACTGAAGCTTTCTTT,TRBJ1-1,TRBV5-4,NA,NA
CASKLRGPSTDTQYF,TGTGCCAGCAAGCTGCGGGGGCCGAGCACAGATACGCAGTATTTT,TRBJ2-3,TRBV2,NA,NA
CAWSVSSYEQYF,TGTGCCTGGAGTGTCTCCTCCTACGAGCAGTACTTC,TRBJ2-7,TRBV30,NA,NA
CASSLATRISGNTIYF,TGTGCCAGCAGCTTGGCCACGCGGATCTCTGGAAACACCATATATTTT,TRBJ1-3,TRBV5-5,NA,NA
CASSQIQQGRETQYF,TGTGCCAGCAGCCAAATTCAACAGGGAAGAGAGACCCAGTACTTC,TRBJ2-5,TRBV4-2,NA,once
CASSQAGQGDTGELFF,TGTGCCAGCAGCCAAGCGGGACAGGGCGACACCGGGGAGCTGTTTTTT,TRBJ2-2,TRBV5-4,TRBD1,NA
CASSLVRLSNQPQHF,TGTGCCAGCAGCTTAGTCAGGTTGAGCAATCAGCCCCAGCATTTT,TRBJ1-5,TRBV7-3,NA,NA
CASSHHTTTGGKTSGANVLTF,TGTGCCAGCAGTCACCATACTACTACAGGGGGGAAAACCTCTGGGGCCAACGTCCTGACTTTC,TRBJ2-6,TRBV6-6,TRBD1,NA
CASSFGTGDADTQYF,TGTGCCAGCAGCTTTGGGACAGGGGACGCAGATACGCAGTATTTT,TRBJ2-3,TRBV5-5,TRBD1,NA
CASSEVSGGGKDTQYF,TGTGCCAGCAGTGAAGTCAGCGGGGGCGGGAAAGATACGCAGTATTTT,TRBJ2-3,TRBV6-1,TRBD2,NA
CASSIEGGSPLHF,TGTGCCAGTAGTATAGAGGGAGGCTCACCCCTCCACTTT,TRBJ1-6,TRBV19,NA,NA
CASSLPDYGYTF,TGTGCCAGTAGTTTACCGGACTATGGCTACACCTTC,TRBJ1-2,TRBV19,NA,once
CASSLDGQGPEAFF,TGCGCCAGCAGCTTGGACGGACAGGGACCTGAAGCTTTCTTT,TRBJ1-1,TRBV5-1,TRBD1,NA
CASSLWPGQSYEQYF,TGCGCCAGCAGCTTGTGGCCGGGACAGTCCTACGAGCAGTACTTC,TRBJ2-7,TRBV5-1,TRBD1,NA
CAWSPPGGDFSYNEQFF,TGTGCCTGGAGTCCACCAGGTGGGGACTTCTCCTACAATGAGCAGTTCTTC,TRBJ2-1,TRBV30,NA,NA
CASSLGHSNQPQHF,TGTGCCAGCAGCCTCGGACACAGCAATCAGCCCCAGCATTTT,TRBJ1-5,TRBV3-1/TRBV3-2,NA,once
CASSGSGLATLNEQFF,TGTGCCAGCAGCGGATCGGGTCTCGCAACCCTCAATGAGCAGTTCTTC,TRBJ2-1,TRBV28,NA,NA
CASASGYRDNEQFF,TGTGCCAGCGCGAGTGGGTACAGGGACAATGAGCAGTTCTTC,TRBJ2-1,TRBV7-9,NA,few
CASSHNLGGPEEQYF,TGCGCCAGCAGCCACAACCTGGGGGGGCCGGAAGAGCAGTACTTC,TRBJ2-7,TRBV4-3,NA,NA
CASSSVGPYGYTF,TGTGCCAGCAGTTCCGTGGGCCCCTATGGCTACACCTTC,TRBJ1-2,TRBV28,NA,NA
CASSKVAVLAWGPPGEQYF,TGTGCCAGCAGCAAAGTGGCGGTACTAGCGTGGGGGCCCCCGGGGGAGCAGTACTTC,TRBJ2-7,TRBV21-1,NA,NA
CASSYRGEGYTF,TGTGCCAGCAGCTACAGGGGCGAGGGCTACACCTTC,TRBJ1-2,TRBV7-2,TRBD1,NA
CASSTTGTSGSTDTQYF,TGTGCCAGCAGCACAACCGGGACTAGCGGAAGCACAGATACGCAGTATTTT,TRBJ2-3,TRBV9,TRBD2,NA
CASSFGGATNEKLFF,TGTGCCAGCAGCTTCGGGGGGGCAACTAATGAAAAACTGTTTTTT,TRBJ1-4,TRBV5-4,NA,NA
CSAAQGSSNQPQHF,TGCAGCGCCGCACAGGGGTCTAGCAATCAGCCCCAGCATTTT,TRBJ1-5,TRBV29-1,TRBD1,NA
CASREQGENTEAFF,TGTGCCAGTAGGGAACAGGGTGAGAACACTGAAGCTTTCTTT,TRBJ1-1,TRBV19,NA,NA
CASSPVNQPQHF,TGTGCCAGTAGTCCAGTTAATCAGCCCCAGCATTTT,TRBJ1-5,TRBV19,NA,NA
CASSRGWKETQYF,TGTGCCAGCAGCCGGGGGTGGAAGGAGACCCAGTACTTC,TRBJ2-5,TRBV2,NA,NA
CASSLGPQGIGGYTF,TGTGCCAGCAGCTTGGGGCCACAGGGAATAGGGGGCTACACCTTC,TRBJ1-2,TRBV5-6,NA,few
CASSPGPWSGNTIYF,TGTGCCAGCAGCCCAGGGCCCTGGTCTGGAAACACCATATATTTT,TRBJ1-3,TRBV7-2,NA,NA
CASSPQRKEQFF,TGTGCCAGCAGCCCACAGCGGAAGGAGCAGTTCTTC,TRBJ2-1,TRBV12-3/TRBV12-4,NA,NA
CASSPGTDTQYF,TGCGCCAGCAGTCCAGGGACAGATACGCAGTATTTT,TRBJ2-3,TRBV5-1,NA,NA
CASSVDRDTEAFF,TGTGCCAGTAGTGTTGACAGGGACACTGAAGCTTTCTTT,TRBJ1-1,TRBV19,TRBD1,few
CASSPPGEGIHQETQYF,TGTGCCAGCAGCCCCCCCGGGGAAGGGATCCACCAAGAGACCCAGTACTTC,TRBJ2-5,TRBV7-9,NA,NA
CASSQEGQPITGELFF,TGCGCCAGCAGCCAAGAAGGACAGCCAATCACCGGGGAGCTGTTTTTT,TRBJ2-2,TRBV4-1,NA,NA
CASSPGLIGDYGYTF,TGTGCCAGCTCACCGGGACTGATCGGCGACTATGGCTACACCTTC,TRBJ1-2,TRBV18,NA,NA